The subject of this entry is one T cell receptor (beta chain). Its antigen is unknown. Base qualities are not recorded, but no much larger clone differs from it by a single base. Genomic DNA was isolated from the sorted cells so that the TCRbeta CDR3 region could be sequenced. TCRbeta CDR3 regions were sequenced using the immunoSEQ Assay. TCRdb took this table from immuneACCESS and kept in-frame rearrangements with V and J called. Such tables lack part of the clones; where checked against another copy, unresolved V genes explain under half of the gap, and the rest is unexplained. The sample data list about 76,000 clones, and 85% to 90% of these were observed just once. The ten biggest clones cover over 10% of the sample. The trial excluded patients who had a history of autoimmune disease or were on systemic immunosuppression. Peripheral blood for TCR sequencing was collected from all dose cohorts at baseline, on cycle 4 day 1, and on cycle 7 day 1. The samples were taken from a phase I, first-in-human, multicenter, open-label dose-escalation trial of ivuxolimab. Adults with locally advanced or metastatic melanoma, renal cell carcinoma, hepatocellular carcinoma or head and neck squamous cell carcinoma were enrolled in the trial. CD4+ and CD8+ T cells were sorted separately from peripheral blood before TCR sequencing.

This sample is part of a study of OX40 agonist ivuxolimab in advanced cancers. Looking at the study overall: Ivuxolimab was a fully human IgG2 agonistic monoclonal antibody targeting the costimulatory receptor OX40 (CD134). The paper reports the monotherapy dose-escalation portion (N = 52 patients) of the phase I ivuxolimab trial. Of the roughly 52 dose-escalation patients, hepatocellular carcinoma was present in around 20, melanoma in approximately 15, renal cell carcinoma in 9 and head and neck cancer in 9. Patients were allowed to have had prior anti-PD-1, anti-PD-L1 or anti-CTLA-4 therapy, and approximately 40% of the dose-escalation patients had been treated with checkpoint inhibitors. Intravenous ivuxolimab was administered to patients every 2 weeks at six dose levels: 0.01, 0.1, 0.3, 1.5, 3 and 10 mg/kg. Partial responses occurred in three dose-escalation patients, of whom one had hepatocellular carcinoma and two had cutaneous melanoma. The point of sequencing TCRbeta in the periphery was to test whether ivuxolimab changed TCR sequence diversity and drove clonal T-cell expansion. The dose-escalation cohort was approximately 83% male with a mean age of 60 years, ranging from about 23 to 85.

The CDR3, from cysteine to phenylalanine, totals 16 residues. Here the CDR3 DNA is all that survives: 48 bases in frame from base 1. Points the paper makes about the study in general: After ivuxolimab, CD8+ T cells had more expanded clones than CD4+ T cells on average. In partial responders in the 0.1-3.0 mg/kg groups, normalized peripheral clonal expansion was found to be among the lowest, especially among CD8+ T cells. The antigen specificity of the clonally expanded peripheral T cells was not determined. Low levels of normalized T-cell clonal expansion were also seen in some patients who did not respond. Clonal expansion of both CD4+ and CD8+ blood T cells was observed from baseline to week 6 at doses 0.1 to 3.0 mg/kg.

The receptor comes from an adult with an advanced solid tumor such as melanoma, head and neck, liver or kidney cancer. Sequenced here: CD4+ or CD8+ T cells sorted from blood, sampled in a trial of the OX40 agonist ivuxolimab. The sequence links TRBV21-1 to TRBJ2-3; the table's TRBD2 call for D was not verified on the DNA. TRBV21-1 is assigned pseudogene status. The nucleotides read TGTGCCAGCAGCAGTGGGTGCGGAACTAGCACAGATACGCAGTATTTT. Its amino acids are CASSSGCGTSTDTQYF.